This T cell receptor beta chain was sequenced in a study of neoadjuvant anti-PD-1 for oral cavity cancer. As for the study in general: Before surgery, most patients got three to four biweekly 3 mg/kg nivolumab doses. Non-progressing patients received a fourth nivolumab dose near day 43, then surgery on days 50-56.

The CDR3 is 8 amino acids long, termini counted. Germline CDR1 is SGHTA and CDR2 is FQGTGA. In regard to this clone: Its antigen is undetermined. No conserved phenylalanine or tryptophan ends this CDR3, so it is likely a read error. The DNA is left out, because the CDR3 cannot be placed on it with certainty; the CDR3 is given as TCRdb lists it.

Study-wide results and limits: Post-nivolumab, blood T cell clonality was significantly elevated in non-responders.

This table comes from immunoSEQ multiplex PCR, and its TCRdb copy is limited to in-frame clones, with some not included. Seen here are about 81,000 clones, around 80% observed once, and the top ten hold about 2.9%. Patients had newly diagnosed, untreated stage II-IVA oral cavity squamous cell carcinoma. The sequence was obtained from a person aged 35-79 years with oral cavity squamous cell carcinoma. The chain employs TRBV7-3 and TRBJ1-1. This sample comprised PBMCs, obtained before nivolumab (anti-PD-1) treatment. CDR3: CASSLNGG.